The clone carrying this TCR beta chain showed up many times. Its antigen remains unknown. TCRdb re-called the 5' RACE reads through MiXCR, storing one row per CDR3 protein. Here the sample spans 300,000 to 400,000 distinct CDR3 sequences, about 28% being singletons. This record comes from a study of identical twins' blood T cells. The study, taken as a whole, reports: Out-of-frame TCRbeta clonotypes reportedly had markedly more similar V usage in twins than unrelated donors.

Trimming cost V 3 bases and J 4 bases, with 6 bases left between them. CDR3 length: 12 residues. The germline V gene encodes CDR1 KGHSY and CDR2 FQNENV. The gene calls are TRBV16 and TRBJ1-1; D remains unclear. The source is a woman aged 18 to 50 in good health. Material for sequencing was PBMCs. CDR3 nucleotides: TGTGCCAGCAGCCAGGCTATCACTGAAGCTTTCTTT. Its protein product is CASSQAITEAFF. The whole variable domain, filled in from reference TRBV16 and TRBJ1-1, reads GEEVAQTPKHLVRGEGQKAKLYCAPIKGHSYVFWYQQVLKNEFKFLISFQNENVFDETGMPKERFSAKCLPNSPCSLEIQATKLEDSAVYFCASSQAITEAFFGQGTRLTVV.